Following are 23 T cell receptor beta chains from one sample sequenced in a study of blood T cells in healthy people across ages. Next came a second PCR, run for roughly 7 to 12 cycles, which used a sample-barcoded 5' primer along with a J-beta primer mix. TCRdb reanalysed the 5' RACE reads using MiXCR and keeps one entry per CDR3 protein. The sample has approximately 880,000 distinct CDR3 sequences, about 44% seen once. Sequencing used blood. These receptors were obtained from a man aged 25 to 40 in good health.

This clonotype was picked up one time. The rearrangement uses TRBV6-5 and TRBJ1-6, with TRBD1 matching 7 bases. With 5 bases clipped from V and 10 bases from J, the junction kept 11 bases outside the gene matches. The germline V gene encodes CDR1 MNHEY and CDR2 SVGAGI. This CDR3 has 15 residues. Here the CDR3 DNA reads TGTGCCAGCAGTCCCCGACAGGGAGGAGGCTCACCCCTCCACTTT. Translation gives CASSPRQGGGSPLHF.

This clonotype was observed a handful of times. V gene TRBV2 combines with J gene TRBJ2-7; D remains ambiguous. The CDR3 is made up of 15 amino acids. The germline V gene has CDR1 SNHLY and CDR2 FYNNEI. The V and J ends lost 1 base and 3 bases respectively, with 13 bases between them. The CDR3 nucleotides read TGTGCCAGCAGTGAAGACAGAGACATTAACTACGAGCAGTACTTC. Its translation: CASSEDRDINYEQYF. Complete variable domain (other parts from reference TRBV2 and TRBJ2-7): EPEVTQTPSHQVTQMGQEVILRCVPISNHLYFYWYRQILGQKVEFLVSFYNNEISEKSEIFDDQFSVERPDGSNFTLKIRSTKLEDSAMYFCASSEDRDINYEQYFGPGTRLTVT.

This clonotype appeared a few times. The J gene is TRBJ2-7, the V gene TRBV11-2; D may be TRBD1 or TRBD2 (5 bases each). The germline V gene has CDR1 SGHAT and CDR2 FQNNGV. The V gene lost 1 base and the J gene lost 3 bases, with 10 bases spanning the gap. The CDR3 is 14 amino acids. This CDR3 reads CASSLAGLLYEQYF. CDR3 nucleotide sequence: TGTGCCAGCAGCTTAGCGGGGCTTCTCTACGAGCAGTACTTC. The full variable domain, rest sourced from reference TRBV11-2 and TRBJ2-7, is EAGVAQSPRYKIIEKRQSVAFWCNPISGHATLYWYQQILGQGPKLLIQFQNNGVVDDSQLPKDRFSAERLKGVDSTLKIQPAKLEDSAVYLCASSLAGLLYEQYFGPGTRLTVT.

V and J are TRBV7-9 and TRBJ1-1, with D maybe TRBD1 (5 bases). Germline values: CDR1 SEHNR, CDR2 FQNEAQ (reference sequence). The ends were cut back, 1 base at V and 2 bases at J, with 11 bases in the middle. The CDR3 is 15 amino acids. The CDR3 spells CASSLGLGPNTEAFF. The CDR3 DNA reads TGTGCCAGCAGCTTAGGCCTGGGACCCAACACTGAAGCTTTCTTT.

A few counts support this clonotype. The V and J genes are TRBV10-3 and TRBJ2-1; D is unclear. CDR3 length equals 12 residues. Trimming took 5 bases from V and 6 from J, leaving 8 bases between them. The germline V gene has CDR1 ENHRY and CDR2 SYGVKD. The CDR3 DNA is TGTGCCATCAGTCGGACGGGCAATGAGCAGTTCTTC. Protein product: CAISRTGNEQFF.

The genes are TRBV6-2 or TRBV6-3 and TRBJ1-1, with D tentatively TRBD1 (5 bases). Germline CDR1 and CDR2: MNHEY and SVGEGT. The CDR3 has 15 amino acids. Trimming pared 6 bases from V and 3 bases from J, leaving 17 bases between. The chain's CDR3 is CASREHRQLDTEAFF. The CDR3 DNA reads as TGTGCCAGCAGGGAACACAGGCAACTGGACACTGAAGCTTTCTTT.

The rearrangement joins TRBV5-1 to TRBJ2-2; no firm D call. CDR1 and CDR2 from the germline V gene are SGHRS and YFSETQ. V gave up 4 bases and J gave up 1 base, with 2 bases separating them. CDR3 length: 12 amino acids. CDR3 DNA sequence: TGCGCCAGCAGCATGAACACCGGGGAGCTGTTTTTT. This encodes CASSMNTGELFF.

This clonotype appeared once. The CDR3 DNA reads as TGTGCCAGCACTAAGTCAAATCCGGACAGCCTATACGAGCAGTACTTC. It translates to CASTKSNPDSLYEQYF. This rearrangement joins TRBV6-2 or TRBV6-3 to TRBJ2-4, with D maybe TRBD1 (6 bases). The end of the DNA aligns better with TRBJ2-7, so the J call may be wrong. The CDR3 covers 16 residues. The V gene's germline CDR1 is MNHEY and CDR2 SVGEGT.

The chain couples TRBV28 to TRBJ2-7, with 10 bases that match TRBD1. The CDR3 consists of 13 residues. Per the germline V gene, CDR1 is MDHEN and CDR2 is SYDVKM. J was trimmed by 3 bases and V by 10 bases; bases with no gene match: 6. The CDR3 region has the DNA TGTGCCACGACCCGGGACAGGGGCTACGAGCAGTACTTC. Its translation is CATTRDRGYEQYF. The whole variable domain, filled in from reference TRBV28 and TRBJ2-7, reads DVKVTQSSRYLVKRTGEKVFLECVQDMDHENMFWYRQDPGLGLRLIYFSYDVKMKEKGDIPEGYSVSREKKERFSLILESASTNQTSMYLCATTRDRGYEQYFGPGTRLTVT.

Many counts were recorded for this clonotype. The CDR3, as DNA: TGCAGTGCTAGAGCCACCGGGACATCAAATTCACCCCTCCACTTT. Its translation is CSARATGTSNSPLHF. The chain joins TRBV20-1 to TRBJ1-6; a possible D gene is TRBD1 (6 bases). Trimming took off 1 base at V and 7 bases at J, with 14 bases between the two ends. CDR3 size: 15 residues. Germline lookup yields CDR1 DFQATT and CDR2 SNEGSKA (reference sequence).

The rearrangement uses TRBV4-3 and TRBJ2-7; D gene unclear. Near its end, the DNA agrees better with TRBJ2-5, so the J call may be wrong. Germline-derived CDR1 and CDR2 are LGHNA and YSLEER. The CDR3 totals 16 residues. The CDR3 region has the DNA TGCGCCAGCAGCCAAGATAGTGGTACACCGACTGAGACCCAGTACTTC. It yields the protein CASSQDSGTPTETQYF.

V gene TRBV11-2 combines with J gene TRBJ2-4; tentatively, D is TRBD2 (6 bases). Deletions cut 3 bases from V and 6 bases from J, with 6 bases between. The CDR3 loop spans 12 amino acids. The V gene's germline CDR1 is SGHAT and CDR2 FQNNGV. The CDR3 spells CASSFSGNIQYF. The CDR3, as DNA: TGTGCCAGCAGCTTTAGCGGAAACATTCAGTACTTC.

The V and J genes are TRBV5-1 and TRBJ2-3, with TRBD2 identical over 8 bases. Per the germline V gene, CDR1 is SGHRS and CDR2 is YFSETQ. This CDR3 has 16 residues. After removal of 4 bases from V and 3 bases from J, the junction contained 10 bases not matched to a gene. The CDR3 reads CASSPPLAVGTDTQYF. The CDR3 coding sequence is TGCGCCAGCAGCCCCCCACTAGCGGTGGGGACAGATACGCAGTATTTT.

This clonotype was observed a handful of times. The chain carries TRBV6-6 and TRBJ1-4; TRBD1 aligns across 9 bases. With 5 bases clipped from V and 2 bases from J, the junction kept 3 bases outside the gene matches. The CDR3 has 15 residues. Germline CDR1 reads MNHNY; CDR2 reads SVGAGI (reference sequence). As DNA, the CDR3 is TGTGCCAGCAGTGGTACAGGGGGCACTAATGAAAAACTGTTTTTT. Its translation is CASSGTGGTNEKLFF.

The chain employs TRBV7-2 and TRBJ2-1; 11 positions agree with TRBD2. This CDR3 has 14 amino acids. CDR1 is SGHTA, CDR2 FQGNSA, per germline. Germline trimming cut 5 bases from V and 9 bases from J; bases unmatched to any gene: 6. The CDR3 DNA reads TGTGCCAGCAGCCTTAGCGGGGGGGCCACTGAGCAGTTCTTC. Amino acids: CASSLSGGATEQFF.

The chain is built from TRBV24-1 and TRBJ2-7; possible D gene TRBD1, 6 bases. V was trimmed by 4 bases and J by 0 bases, leaving 9 bases between them. The CDR3 runs 14 residues. Germline values: CDR1 KGHDR, CDR2 SFDVKD. The CDR3: CATSEGDISYEQYF. The CDR3 DNA is TGTGCCACCAGTGAGGGGGACATCTCCTACGAGCAGTACTTC.

The table lists this clonotype with many counts. The rearrangement links TRBV7-2 to TRBJ2-5; 7 bases line up with TRBD1. This CDR3 contains 15 residues. Germline trimming cut 6 bases from V and 5 bases from J; bases unmatched to any gene: 12. CDR1 is SGHTA, CDR2 FQGNSA, per germline. CDR3: CASSPVRGLQETQYF. The DNA of the CDR3 is TGTGCCAGCAGTCCAGTGAGGGGGCTCCAGGAGACCCAGTACTTC.

This clonotype was observed at least ten times. The V and J genes are TRBV9 and TRBJ1-2; D is undetermined. Germline-derived CDR1 and CDR2 are SGDLS and YYNGEE. The V and J ends lost 4 bases and 2 bases respectively, with 18 bases between them. The CDR3 extends over 16 amino acids. CDR3 amino acids: CASSPSDGPPNYGYTF. For the CDR3, the DNA is TGTGCCAGCAGCCCTTCGGACGGGCCTCCGAACTATGGCTACACCTTC.

This clonotype has only a few counts. The CDR3 is CASSLKQIYGYTF. In nucleotides, the CDR3 is TGTGCCAGCAGTTTAAAACAGATCTATGGCTACACCTTC. The rearrangement uses TRBV12-3 or TRBV12-4 and TRBJ1-2, with no clear D. This CDR3 contains 13 residues. Trimming removed 2 bases from V and 4 bases from J, with 8 bases in between.

The chain is built from TRBV6-2 or TRBV6-3 and TRBJ1-5; 7 bases line up with TRBD1. The ends lost 4 bases at V and 7 bases at J; junction bases unmatched: 7. Germline assignment: CDR1 MNHEY and CDR2 SVGEGT. The CDR3 loop spans 14 amino acids. The CDR3 loop is CASSWDSKQQPQHF. CDR3 in DNA: TGTGCCAGCAGTTGGGACAGTAAGCAACAGCCCCAGCATTTT.

In this sample, this clonotype turned up once. The chain employs TRBV20-1 and TRBJ2-7, with 10 positions matching TRBD2. Losses at the gene ends were 2 bases for V and 2 bases for J; bases not matched to a gene: 6. The germline V gene encodes CDR1 DFQATT and CDR2 SNEGSKA (reference sequence). CDR3 size: 15 residues. The CDR3 reads CSARRGSGRAYEQYF. The DNA for the CDR3 is TGCAGTGCTAGAAGAGGAAGCGGGAGGGCCTACGAGCAGTACTTC.

The chain employs TRBV12-3 or TRBV12-4 and TRBJ2-4, with D unclear. V lost 7 bases and J lost 0, with 13 bases in between. The CDR3 runs to 15 residues. CDR3 nucleotide sequence: TGTGCCAGCACCATGGCGAAATTAGCCAAAAACATTCAGTACTTC. Its translation: CASTMAKLAKNIQYF.

The table lists this clonotype with a few counts. The chain uses TRBV5-1 and TRBJ1-6, with 7 bases identical to TRBD1. The CDR3 contains 16 residues. The germline V gene has CDR1 SGHRS and CDR2 YFSETQ. The V and J ends lost 1 base and 7 bases, in that order; junction bases with no gene match: 8. CDR3 DNA: TGCGCCAGCAGCTTGCGGTCCGGACAGGAAAATTCACCCCTCCACTTT. Protein: CASSLRSGQENSPLHF.